The subject of this entry is one T cell receptor (beta chain). The antigen is unknown. The CDR3 contains 13 residues. The J segment lost 10 bases and the V segment lost 6 bases, leaving 7 bases of the junction unmatched. The germline V gene has CDR1 MNHEY and CDR2 SVGAGI. The data are from a study of blood T cells in healthy people across ages. Study outcomes and limitations: Unsorted PBMC input precluded a conclusive naive versus antigen-experienced comparison. Higher diversity and more naive CD4+ cells were features of long-lived donors, compared to aged donors.

Together with a sample-barcoded 5' primer, a J-beta primer mix was included in a second PCR lasting roughly 7 to 11 cycles. One entry per CDR3 protein, called by TCRdb with MiXCR from the 5' RACE reads. Of hundreds of thousands of distinct CDR3 sequences in the sample, approximately 59% were seen once. The sequenced sample consisted of blood. This chain connects TRBV6-5 to TRBJ2-1; 9 positions match TRBD1. The origin of this receptor is a man in his 60s in good health. CDR3 sequence: CASRTPTGGEQFF. CDR3 DNA sequence: TGTGCCAGCAGGACCCCGACAGGGGGGGAGCAGTTCTTC.